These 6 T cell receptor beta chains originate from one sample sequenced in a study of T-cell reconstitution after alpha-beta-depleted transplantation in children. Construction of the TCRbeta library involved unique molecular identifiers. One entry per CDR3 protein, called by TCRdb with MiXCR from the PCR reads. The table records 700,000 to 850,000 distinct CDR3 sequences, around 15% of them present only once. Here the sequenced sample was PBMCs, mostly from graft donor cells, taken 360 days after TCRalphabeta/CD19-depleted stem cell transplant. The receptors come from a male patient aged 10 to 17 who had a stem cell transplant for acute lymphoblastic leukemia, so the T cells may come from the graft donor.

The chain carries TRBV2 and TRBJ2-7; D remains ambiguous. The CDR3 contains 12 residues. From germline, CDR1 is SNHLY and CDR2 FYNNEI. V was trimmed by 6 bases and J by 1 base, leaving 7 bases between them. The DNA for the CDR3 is TGTGCCAGCAGGGCCGATTCCTACGAGCAGTACTTC. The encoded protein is CASRADSYEQYF.

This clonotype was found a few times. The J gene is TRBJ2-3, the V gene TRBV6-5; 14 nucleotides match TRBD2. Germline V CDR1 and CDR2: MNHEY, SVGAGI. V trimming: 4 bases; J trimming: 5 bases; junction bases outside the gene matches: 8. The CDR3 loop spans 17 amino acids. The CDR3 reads CASSFRLAGGPGDTQYF. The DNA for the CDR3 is TGTGCCAGCAGTTTTCGACTAGCGGGAGGGCCAGGAGATACGCAGTATTTT.

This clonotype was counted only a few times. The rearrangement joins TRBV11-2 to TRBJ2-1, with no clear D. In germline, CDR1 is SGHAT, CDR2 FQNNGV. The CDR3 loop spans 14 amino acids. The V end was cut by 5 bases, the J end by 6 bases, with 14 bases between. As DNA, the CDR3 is TGTGCCAGCAGCCGAACGTCCGAAGGCAATGAGCAGTTCTTC. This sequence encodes CASSRTSEGNEQFF.

The CDR3 nucleotides read TGCGCCAGCAGCGTGCCGGGACTAGCGGGAGGACCCTCCTACAATGAGCAGTTCTTC. It yields the protein CASSVPGLAGGPSYNEQFF. The gene calls are TRBV5-1 and TRBJ2-1; 15 nucleotides align to TRBD2. Germline lookup yields CDR1 SGHRS and CDR2 YFSETQ. J was trimmed by 0 bases and V by 4 bases; bases with no gene match: 8. This CDR3 is 19 amino acids long.

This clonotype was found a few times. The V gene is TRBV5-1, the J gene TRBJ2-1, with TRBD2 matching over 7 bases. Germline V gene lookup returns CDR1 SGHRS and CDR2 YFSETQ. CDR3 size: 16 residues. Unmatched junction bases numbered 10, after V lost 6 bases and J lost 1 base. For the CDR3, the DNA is TGCGCCAGCACCCCCTGGGGAGCGGGGTCCTACAATGAGCAGTTCTTC. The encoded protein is CASTPWGAGSYNEQFF.

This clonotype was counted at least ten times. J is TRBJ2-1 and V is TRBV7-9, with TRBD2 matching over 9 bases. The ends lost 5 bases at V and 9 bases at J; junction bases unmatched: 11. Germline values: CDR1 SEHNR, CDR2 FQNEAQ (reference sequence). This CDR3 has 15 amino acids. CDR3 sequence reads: CASSPRLAEQSEQFF. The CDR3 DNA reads TGTGCCAGCAGCCCCAGACTAGCGGAGCAGAGTGAGCAGTTCTTC.